The present TCR beta chain was sequenced within a study of spatial heterogeneity in lung cancer. General study results and limits: One measure, the expanded intratumoral alpha and beta TCR count, tracked tumor mutation counts.

V lost 12 bases to trimming and J lost 5 bases, with 6 bases between them. The CDR3 contains 9 residues. Per the germline V gene, CDR1 is KGHDR and CDR2 is SFDVKD. Time point of the sample: sample taken at primary tumor resection. As concerns this clonotype: Antigen: not known. A library prepared for alpha chains yielded this beta chain as an off-target read; its size is of little meaning.

TCRdb independently ran MiXCR on the 5' RACE reads; one entry per CDR3 protein. Among 18,000 or so distinct CDR3 sequences listed, 9.5% to 10% were seen once. The chain combines TRBV24-1 with TRBJ2-5; D is unresolved. Sequenced here: lung tumor tissue, sampled at surgery. The receptor's source is a female donor with early-stage non-small cell lung cancer. In nucleotides, the CDR3 is TGTGCCCCTCCGGAGACCCAGTACTTC. Translating gives CAPPETQYF.